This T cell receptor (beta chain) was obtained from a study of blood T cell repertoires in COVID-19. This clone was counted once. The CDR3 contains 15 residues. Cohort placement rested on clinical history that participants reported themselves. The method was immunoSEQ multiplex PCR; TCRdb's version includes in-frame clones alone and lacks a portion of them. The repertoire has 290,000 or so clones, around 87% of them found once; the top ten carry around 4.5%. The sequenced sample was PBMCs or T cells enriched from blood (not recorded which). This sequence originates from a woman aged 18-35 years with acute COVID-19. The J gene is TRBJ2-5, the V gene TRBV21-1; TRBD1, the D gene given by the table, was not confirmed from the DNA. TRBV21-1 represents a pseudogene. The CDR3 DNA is TGTGCCAGCAACAAGCGCTCGCAGGACCAAGAGACCCAGTACTTC. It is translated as CASNKRSQDQETQYF.